The clone carrying this TCR beta chain was observed at least ten times. The target antigen is unknown. The CDR3 contains 13 residues. Trimming removed 1 base at V and 2 bases at J, with 3 bases between. Looked up from germline, CDR1 is LGHNA and CDR2 is YNFKEQ. Making the TCR beta libraries involved quantitative 5'-RACE with molecular barcodes. One entry per CDR3 protein results from TCRdb running MiXCR on the 5' RACE reads. The sample holds about 750,000 distinct CDR3 sequences; around 20% are singletons and the top ten take around a fifth. The source of the sample is a study of CD8 T cells in ankylosing spondylitis. The study's findings and limits: Reportedly, disease-linked clones are significantly enriched in ankylosing spondylitis patients' matched synovial fluid. Existing reports had already noted some motif variants in reactive arthritis synovial fluid and blood. In ankylosing spondylitis blood, a motif of seven to nine highly homologous TCR beta variants appeared characteristic.

The rearrangement uses TRBV4-2 and TRBJ2-1, with D unclear. The TCR sequence derives from a male donor with ankylosing spondylitis. The sample comprised blood, either unsorted or a sorted T cell fraction (not recorded which). CDR3 coding DNA: TGTGCCAGCAGCCAAGGCGCCTACAATGAGCAGTTCTTC. Amino acid sequence: CASSQGAYNEQFF.